Shown below are 2 T cell receptor beta chains from a single sample sequenced in a study of T cell repertoires in cytomegalovirus infection. These receptors have no identified antigens. Via MiXCR, TCRdb re-called the reads, giving one row per CDR3 protein. This table holds 650,000 to 900,000 distinct CDR3 sequences, 25% to 35% found once. The material was cultured CD8+ T cells from PBMCs, obtained from culture after CMV antigen stimulation. Every receptor here comes from a human donor in good health (CMV status not recorded). Some clones in this sample may be carry-over from other donors' samples.

Remarks on this clonotype: A junction end diverges from the germline sequence, so it may reflect a read error. The chain's CDR3 is CASSFRNNIYF. The CDR3, as DNA: TGTGCCAGCAGCTTCCGAAACAACATATATTTT. The chain combines TRBV5-6 with TRBJ1-3; D ambiguous. Looked up from germline, CDR1 is SGHDT and CDR2 is YYEEEE. The CDR3 extends over 11 amino acids.

The rearrangement links TRBV6-5 to TRBJ1-5; D may be TRBD1 (5 bases). This CDR3 comprises 14 residues. Germline V CDR1 and CDR2: MNHEY, SVGAGI. V was clipped by 2 bases and J by 7 bases, with 12 bases between them. The CDR3 loop is CASSYIGGGQPQHF. The CDR3 DNA reads as TGTGCCAGCAGTTACATTGGGGGAGGGCAGCCCCAGCATTTT.